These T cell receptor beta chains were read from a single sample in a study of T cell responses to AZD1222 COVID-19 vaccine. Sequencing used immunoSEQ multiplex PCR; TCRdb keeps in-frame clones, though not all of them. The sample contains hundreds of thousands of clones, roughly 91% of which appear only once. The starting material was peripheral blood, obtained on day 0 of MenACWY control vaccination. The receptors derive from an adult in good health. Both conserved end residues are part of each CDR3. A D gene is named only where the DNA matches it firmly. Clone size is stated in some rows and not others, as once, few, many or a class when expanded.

cdr3_nt: TGCGCCAGCAGCCTCGGGGTTGGAATGTATGGCTACACCTTC
cdr3_aa: CASSLGVGMYGYTF
d_call: -
v_call: TRBV4-1
clone_size: -
j_call: TRBJ1-2

cdr3_nt: TGTGCCAGCAGTCTCGACAGTCAAGAGACCCAGTACTTC
cdr3_aa: CASSLDSQETQYF
d_call: -
v_call: TRBV6-5
clone_size: -
j_call: TRBJ2-5

cdr3_nt: TGTGCCAGCAGTTCTATGGGGAATGAGCAGTTCTTC
cdr3_aa: CASSSMGNEQFF
d_call: -
v_call: TRBV12-3/TRBV12-4
clone_size: -
j_call: TRBJ2-1

cdr3_nt: TGTGCCAGCAGCGCAGAACAGGGCTCTGGAAACACCATATATTTT
cdr3_aa: CASSAEQGSGNTIYF
d_call: -
v_call: TRBV9
clone_size: -
j_call: TRBJ1-3

cdr3_nt: TGTGCCACCAGCAGAAGCGGGGGGTGGGTGGATGGCTACACCTTC
cdr3_aa: CATSRSGGWVDGYTF
d_call: -
v_call: TRBV15
clone_size: -
j_call: TRBJ1-2

cdr3_nt: TGTGCCAGCAGCCAAGATTGGGGGTACAATGAGCAGTTCTTC
cdr3_aa: CASSQDWGYNEQFF
d_call: -
v_call: TRBV3-1/TRBV3-2
clone_size: -
j_call: TRBJ2-1

cdr3_nt: TGTGCCAGCGGACAGGGCTGGTTCAATGGCTACACCTTC
cdr3_aa: CASGQGWFNGYTF
d_call: TRBD1
v_call: TRBV2
clone_size: -
j_call: TRBJ1-2

cdr3_nt: TGCGCCAGCAGTCAACCTCTTGGGACAGCCGCTAACTATGGCTACACCTTC
cdr3_aa: CASSQPLGTAANYGYTF
d_call: TRBD1
v_call: TRBV23-1
clone_size: -
j_call: TRBJ1-2

cdr3_nt: TGTGCCAGCAGTGATAATCGGGAAGCTTTCTTT
cdr3_aa: CASSDNREAFF
d_call: -
v_call: TRBV6-1
clone_size: once
j_call: TRBJ1-1

cdr3_nt: TGTGCCAGCAGCCCGAGGGTGGGGTTAGAGACCCAGTACTTC
cdr3_aa: CASSPRVGLETQYF
d_call: -
v_call: TRBV7-2
clone_size: -
j_call: TRBJ2-5

cdr3_nt: TGTGCCAGCAGCCCGATAGGCTATGGCTACACCTTC
cdr3_aa: CASSPIGYGYTF
d_call: -
v_call: TRBV5-4
clone_size: -
j_call: TRBJ1-2

cdr3_nt: TGTGCCAGCAGCCCAGGGACAGGGGATGGAAACACCATATATTTT
cdr3_aa: CASSPGTGDGNTIYF
d_call: TRBD1
v_call: TRBV7-3
clone_size: -
j_call: TRBJ1-3

cdr3_nt: TGTGCCAGTAGTTTCTCGGGGCCCGAAAGGGTCTATGGCTACACCTTC
cdr3_aa: CASSFSGPERVYGYTF
d_call: -
v_call: TRBV19
clone_size: -
j_call: TRBJ1-2

cdr3_nt: TGCGCCAGCAGCCCGGCGGTATACCGACCAGATACGCAGTATTTT
cdr3_aa: CASSPAVYRPDTQYF
d_call: -
v_call: TRBV5-1
clone_size: -
j_call: TRBJ2-3

cdr3_nt: TGTGCCAGCAGCCAAGGGGACAGGTTTAGCTCCTACGAGCAGTACTTC
cdr3_aa: CASSQGDRFSSYEQYF
d_call: TRBD1
v_call: TRBV4-2
clone_size: -
j_call: TRBJ2-7

cdr3_nt: TGTGCCAGCAGCACCACAGGACAGGCTGGAAACACCATATATTTT
cdr3_aa: CASSTTGQAGNTIYF
d_call: TRBD1
v_call: TRBV3-1/TRBV3-2
clone_size: few
j_call: TRBJ1-3

cdr3_nt: TGCGCCAGCAGCTTGGTCCCAGGGGTAAACACTGAAGCTTTCTTT
cdr3_aa: CASSLVPGVNTEAFF
d_call: -
v_call: TRBV5-1
clone_size: -
j_call: TRBJ1-1

cdr3_nt: TGTGCCAGCTCACCAATCTCGGCGATGAACACTGAAGCTTTCTTT
cdr3_aa: CASSPISAMNTEAFF
d_call: -
v_call: TRBV18
clone_size: -
j_call: TRBJ1-1

cdr3_nt: TGTGCCAGCAGCCATAGCCCAGGGAGACCCTACGAGCAGTACTTC
cdr3_aa: CASSHSPGRPYEQYF
d_call: -
v_call: TRBV13
clone_size: -
j_call: TRBJ2-7

cdr3_nt: TGTGCCAGTAACCCCAGGGCCGACACACTATATGGCTACACCTTC
cdr3_aa: CASNPRADTLYGYTF
d_call: -
v_call: TRBV19
clone_size: -
j_call: TRBJ1-2

cdr3_nt: TGTGCCAGCAGACGGGGTCAGAACACTGAAGCTTTCTTT
cdr3_aa: CASRRGQNTEAFF
d_call: -
v_call: TRBV6-5
clone_size: once
j_call: TRBJ1-1

cdr3_nt: TGTGCCAGCAGCTTAGCGCGCCCAGACGAAAAACTGTTTTTT
cdr3_aa: CASSLARPDEKLFF
d_call: -
v_call: TRBV7-9
clone_size: -
j_call: TRBJ1-4

cdr3_nt: TGTGCCAGCAGTTACCAACAGGGGGCCTACACTGAGCAGTTCTTC
cdr3_aa: CASSYQQGAYTEQFF
d_call: TRBD1
v_call: TRBV6-2/TRBV6-3
clone_size: -
j_call: TRBJ2-1

cdr3_nt: TGTGCCAGCAGCCGCCGTCTCGCTAGCGGGGGAGACGAGCAGTACTTC
cdr3_aa: CASSRRLASGGDEQYF
d_call: TRBD2
v_call: TRBV4-2
clone_size: once
j_call: TRBJ2-7

cdr3_nt: TGCAGTGCTTTCGATAATGAAAAACTGTTTTTT
cdr3_aa: CSAFDNEKLFF
d_call: -
v_call: TRBV20-1
clone_size: -
j_call: TRBJ1-4

cdr3_nt: TGTGCCAGCATGAGGGACAGACAATCATATAGCAATCAGCCCCAGCATTTT
cdr3_aa: CASMRDRQSYSNQPQHF
d_call: TRBD1
v_call: TRBV2
clone_size: once
j_call: TRBJ1-5

cdr3_nt: TGTGCCAGTAGTAACGGACAGGGGGCGACAGATACGCAGTATTTT
cdr3_aa: CASSNGQGATDTQYF
d_call: TRBD1
v_call: TRBV19
clone_size: -
j_call: TRBJ2-3

cdr3_nt: TGTGCCTCTGAGTGGGGGTCAGATACGCAGTATTTT
cdr3_aa: CASEWGSDTQYF
d_call: -
v_call: TRBV30
clone_size: -
j_call: TRBJ2-3

cdr3_nt: TGCAGTGCTAGTCCAGGGTCCCCTGGGAGGACTGAAGCTTTCTTT
cdr3_aa: CSASPGSPGRTEAFF
d_call: -
v_call: TRBV20-1
clone_size: -
j_call: TRBJ1-1

cdr3_nt: TGTGCCAGCAGTCCCCTGGGTAGCGGGGGGCCAACCGGGTATTTT
cdr3_aa: CASSPLGSGGPTGYF
d_call: TRBD2
v_call: TRBV28
clone_size: once
j_call: TRBJ2-3

cdr3_nt: TGTGCCAGCAGTCGGGACCGACCGAACACTGAAGCTTTCTTT
cdr3_aa: CASSRDRPNTEAFF
d_call: -
v_call: TRBV6-5
clone_size: -
j_call: TRBJ1-1

cdr3_nt: TGTGCCAGCAGCCAGTATACAGGGAACACTGAAGCTTTCTTT
cdr3_aa: CASSQYTGNTEAFF
d_call: -
v_call: TRBV3-1/TRBV3-2
clone_size: -
j_call: TRBJ1-1

cdr3_nt: TGTGCCAGCAGCTTCTCCGGCGAAACGCAGTATTTT
cdr3_aa: CASSFSGETQYF
d_call: -
v_call: TRBV6-5
clone_size: -
j_call: TRBJ2-3

cdr3_nt: TGTGCCAGCAGTTCCACCGACAGGGGGCGAGTCTATGGCTACACCTTC
cdr3_aa: CASSSTDRGRVYGYTF
d_call: TRBD1
v_call: TRBV27
clone_size: -
j_call: TRBJ1-2

cdr3_nt: TGTGCCAGTAGCCAGGTCCCACCCGTGGTTGAGCAGTTCTTC
cdr3_aa: CASSQVPPVVEQFF
d_call: -
v_call: TRBV19
clone_size: -
j_call: TRBJ2-1